The clone carrying this T cell receptor (beta chain) was observed at least ten times. Unique molecular identifiers were used in preparing the TCRbeta library. In TCRdb, the PCR reads were re-called with MiXCR into one record per CDR3 protein. The table includes about 490,000 distinct CDR3 sequences, about 10% detected once. This sample is drawn from a study of T-cell reconstitution after alpha-beta-depleted transplantation in children. Trimming removed 7 bases at V and 7 bases at J, with 19 bases between. Per germline, CDR1 SNHLY and CDR2 FYNNEI. The CDR3 loop spans 15 amino acids. Here the sequenced sample was PBMCs, taken before TCRalphabeta/CD19-depleted stem cell transplant. The chain uses TRBV2 and TRBJ2-2; D not resolved. The clonotype was recovered from a child aged 2 to 15 with inherited bone marrow failure, due to receive a stem cell transplant. The CDR3, as DNA: TGTGCCAGCAATAGAGGTCCTAAGGATGGCGGGGAGCTGTTTTTT. Translated, it gives CASNRGPKDGGELFF.